This T cell receptor (beta chain) came from a study of regulatory T cells in long-lasting Graves disease. Germline V gives CDR1 SEHNR, CDR2 FQNEAQ (reference sequence). Deletions cut 3 bases from V and 3 bases from J, with 8 bases between. The CDR3 is made up of 14 amino acids. Arm-PCR with iRepertoire HTBI primers amplified the CDR3 regions for these TCR beta libraries. Via MiXCR, TCRdb re-called the multiplex PCR reads, giving one row per CDR3 protein. The table includes a few hundred thousand distinct CDR3 sequences, roughly 17% detected once. Indicated time point: newly diagnosed GD, antithyroid drugs for less than 3 months. Preparation of the TCR library used RNA extracted from PBMCs. This clonotype came up many times. The same specimen was also included in a second study, on T cells in Graves' hyperthyroidism and ophthalmopathy.

The sample here was peripheral blood mononuclear cells (PBMCs), taken at new diagnosis, from a patient treated with antithyroid drugs. This chain joins TRBV7-9 and TRBJ2-2; TRBD1 or TRBD2 may be the D gene (5 bases each). The sequence was collected from a woman between 18 and 29 years old with Graves disease. CDR3 sequence: CASSFLGDTGELFF. The CDR3 nucleotides read TGTGCCAGCAGCTTTCTGGGGGACACCGGGGAGCTGTTTTTT.